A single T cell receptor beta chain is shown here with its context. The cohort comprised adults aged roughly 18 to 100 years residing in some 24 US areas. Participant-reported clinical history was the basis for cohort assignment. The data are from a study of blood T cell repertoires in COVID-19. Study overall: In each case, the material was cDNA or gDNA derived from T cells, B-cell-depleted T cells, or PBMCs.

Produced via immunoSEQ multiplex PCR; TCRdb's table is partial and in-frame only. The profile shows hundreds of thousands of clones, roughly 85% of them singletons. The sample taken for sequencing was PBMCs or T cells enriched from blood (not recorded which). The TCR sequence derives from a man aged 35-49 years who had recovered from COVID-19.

The CDR3 here is CASSLAGTTNTGELFF. In nucleotides, the CDR3 is TGTGCCAGCAGCTTGGCCGGGACTACCAACACCGGGGAGCTGTTTTTT. The chain is built from TRBV5-4 and TRBJ2-2, with 7 bases identical to TRBD2. V lost 0 bases to trimming and J lost 2 bases; unmatched junction nucleotides: 4. Germline assignment: CDR1 SGHNT and CDR2 YYREEE (reference sequence). The CDR3 sequence is 16 residues long.